This T cell receptor (beta chain) was identified during a study of blood T cell repertoires in COVID-19. As for the study in general: Some COVID-19 samples were acute and others convalescent; all came from the United States, Italy and Spain.

In the original processing: Amplified reference gene primers provided the basis for estimating nucleated cell counts. The repertoire was sequenced with immunoSEQ multiplex PCR; TCRdb's copy has only in-frame clones and lacks some. The V and J calls and clone size were taken over from that table, and D and trimming were inferred from the DNA. The sample comprises approximately 500,000 clones, roughly nine tenths of which are singletons, and 0.7% to 1% rests with the top ten. The CDR3 is 16 amino acids. Germline loops: CDR1 SGHVS, CDR2 FQNEAQ. Trimming pared 1 base from V and 4 bases from J, leaving 14 bases between.

This sequence joins TRBV7-8 and TRBJ1-3; D unclear. Sequenced: peripheral blood. This sequence was found in a man between 18 and 29 years old with COVID-19, enrolled during active disease. CDR3 in amino acids: CASSLVFEGSGNTIYF. In nucleotides, the CDR3 is TGTGCCAGCAGCTTAGTTTTTGAGGGCTCCGGAAACACCATATATTTT.